Following are 19 T cell receptor beta chains from one sample sequenced in a study of T-cell reconstitution after alpha-beta-depleted transplantation in children. Unique molecular identifiers tagged the TCRbeta library. TCRdb reanalysed the PCR reads using MiXCR and keeps one entry per CDR3 protein. The table lists some 460,000 distinct CDR3 sequences, around 16% of them singletons. The sample was PBMCs, mostly from graft donor cells, taken 360 days after TCRalphabeta/CD19-depleted stem cell transplant. Receptor source: a boy under two years old who had a stem cell transplant for Wiskott-Aldrich syndrome, so the T cells may come from the graft donor.

The chain couples TRBV24-1 to TRBJ2-1; TRBD2 aligns across 9 bases. Germline trimming cut 0 bases from V and 4 bases from J; bases unmatched to any gene: 6. The CDR3 spans 17 residues. Germline V CDR1 and CDR2: KGHDR, SFDVKD. This CDR3 is CATSDLNAGGFYNEQFF. The CDR3 nucleotides are TGTGCCACCAGTGATTTGAATGCGGGAGGGTTTTACAATGAGCAGTTCTTC.

This chain uses TRBV5-5 with TRBJ1-6; D gene ambiguous. Germline CDR1 reads SGHKS; CDR2 reads YYEKEE (reference sequence). V was pared by 3 bases and J by 12 bases, with 16 bases between. The CDR3 spans 14 residues. CDR3 sequence (DNA): TGTGCCAGCAGCTCGACAAGCACCCATCTACCCCTCCACTTT. This codes for CASSSTSTHLPLHF.

The chain employs TRBV4-1 and TRBJ2-7; 11 positions agree with TRBD1. V lost 6 bases, J lost 6 bases, and 4 bases stayed unmatched. This CDR3 comprises 13 residues. Germline assignment: CDR1 MGHRA and CDR2 YSYEKL. CDR3 in DNA: TGCGCCAGCAGATCCGGGACAGGGGGCGAGCAGTACTTC. Its translation is CASRSGTGGEQYF.

The rearrangement joins TRBV28 to TRBJ2-3; 7 bases align to TRBD2. V lost 6 bases to trimming and J lost 3 bases; unmatched junction nucleotides: 18. The CDR3 has 18 residues. CDR1 and CDR2 from the germline V gene are MDHEN and SYDVKM. Here the CDR3 reads CASRIGTALGLLTDTQYF. CDR3 DNA sequence: TGTGCCAGCAGAATCGGGACTGCTCTGGGACTACTTACAGATACGCAGTATTTT.

This clonotype occurred a few times. The gene calls are TRBV5-1 and TRBJ2-1; D is ambiguous. The length of the CDR3 is 16 residues. Trimming took off 0 bases at V and 5 bases at J, with 15 bases between the two ends. Germline V gene lookup returns CDR1 SGHRS and CDR2 YFSETQ. CDR3 in amino acids: CASSLDPRGVDNEQFF. DNA of the CDR3: TGCGCCAGCAGCTTGGACCCAAGAGGTGTCGACAATGAGCAGTTCTTC.

J is TRBJ2-7 and V is TRBV19; 11 bases are a match to TRBD1. Germline CDR1 and CDR2: LNHDA and SQIVND (reference sequence). The CDR3 totals 15 residues. J gave up 5 bases and V 4 bases, and 7 bases lay outside the gene matches. CDR3: CASSNRDRGLNEQYF. The DNA of the CDR3 is TGTGCCAGTAGTAACCGGGACAGGGGGTTGAACGAGCAGTACTTC.

The CDR3 region is CASSPPGAVQGDTQYF. The DNA of the CDR3 is TGTGCCAGCAGCCCCCCGGGGGCAGTCCAGGGAGATACGCAGTATTTT. This sequence joins TRBV6-1 and TRBJ2-3; D possibly uses TRBD1 or TRBD2 (6 bases each). The V end was cut by 6 bases, the J end by 5 bases, with 21 bases between. CDR1 and CDR2 from the germline V gene are MNHNS and SASEGT. The CDR3 sequence is 16 residues long.

The chain recombines TRBV29-1 with TRBJ2-7, with D perhaps matching TRBD1 (5 bases). Germline V gene data show CDR1 as SQVTM and CDR2 as ANQGSEA. Trimming shortened V by 4 bases and J by 2 bases, and 9 bases separated the two germline ends. There are 12 residues in the CDR3. CDR3 coding DNA: TGCAGCGTTGTTCAGGGTACCTACGAGCAGTACTTC. It codes for CSVVQGTYEQYF.

In its sample, this clonotype was seen a few times. This chain connects TRBV6-5 to TRBJ2-7, with D possibly TRBD2 on 6 matching bases. This CDR3 is built from 13 residues. Trimming removed 4 bases from V and 5 bases from J, with 12 bases in between. CDR1 and CDR2 (germline): MNHEY, SVGAGI. CDR3 in amino acids: CASSLRGIHEQYF. DNA of the CDR3: TGTGCCAGCAGTTTACGCGGGATTCACGAGCAGTACTTC.

The table lists this clonotype with many counts. J is TRBJ2-4 and V is TRBV20-1, with TRBD1 identical over 7 bases. V gave up 6 bases and J gave up 3 bases; unmatched junction bases: 11. The length of the CDR3 is 15 residues. Germline lookup yields CDR1 DFQATT and CDR2 SNEGSKA (reference sequence). The CDR3 DNA is TGCAGTGCCCACCGGGCAGGGGGTGTCAAAAACATTCAGTACTTC. Residues: CSAHRAGGVKNIQYF.

This clonotype came up a few times. The chain couples TRBV7-2 to TRBJ1-4, with D possibly TRBD1 on 5 matching bases. Germline-derived CDR1 and CDR2 are SGHTA and FQGNSA. The CDR3 is 15 residues long. Trimming pared 4 bases from V and 0 bases from J, leaving 9 bases between. DNA for the CDR3: TGTGCCAGCAGCTCTGACAGAGCAACTAATGAAAAACTGTTTTTT. Its protein product is CASSSDRATNEKLFF.

This chain joins TRBV12-3 or TRBV12-4 and TRBJ2-7, with D possibly being TRBD2 (7 bases). This CDR3 is built from 14 residues. V was cut by 4 bases and J by 3 bases, with 13 bases left in between. The CDR3 bases are TGTGCCAGCAGTTGGGGGGGCAGGGGCTACGAGCAGTACTTC. Translation gives CASSWGGRGYEQYF.

This clonotype has just a few counts. The rearrangement uses TRBV7-9 and TRBJ1-5; 12 nucleotides line up with TRBD1. Germline loops: CDR1 SEHNR, CDR2 FQNEAQ (reference sequence). Germline trimming cut 9 bases from V and 9 bases from J; bases unmatched to any gene: 3. CDR3 size: 12 residues. In nucleotides, the CDR3 is TGTGCCAGTGGGACAGGGGGCGCGCCCCAGCATTTT. This sequence encodes CASGTGGAPQHF.

This clonotype was seen a few times. The chain uses TRBV29-1 and TRBJ2-5, with no clear D. Per germline, CDR1 SQVTM and CDR2 ANQGSEA. The CDR3 loop spans 11 amino acids. Deletions cut 4 bases from V and 7 bases from J, with 10 bases between. In DNA form, the CDR3 reads TGCAGCGTTGTGGGGTTGGGGACCCAGTACTTC. It translates to CSVVGLGTQYF.

The CDR3 coding sequence is TGCGCCAGCAGCCAAAGGGAGGATACGCAGTATTTT. Encoded protein: CASSQREDTQYF. The J gene is TRBJ2-3, the V gene TRBV4-3, with D perhaps matching TRBD2 (5 bases). Per the germline V gene, CDR1 is LGHNA and CDR2 is YSLEER. This CDR3 is 12 amino acids long. V gave up 2 bases and J gave up 6 bases, with 6 bases separating them.

This chain joins TRBV28 and TRBJ2-6, with 9 nucleotides matching TRBD1. Germline assignment: CDR1 MDHEN and CDR2 SYDVKM. The CDR3 totals 19 residues. J gave up 0 bases and V 5 bases, and 11 bases lay outside the gene matches. The CDR3 loop is CASSARRDRVPSGANVLTF. In DNA, the CDR3 is TGTGCCAGCAGTGCCCGGCGGGACAGGGTCCCCTCTGGGGCCAACGTCCTGACTTTC.

This clonotype was seen a few times. The chain joins TRBV7-2 to TRBJ2-1; D perhaps matches TRBD2 (5 bases). This CDR3 region has 13 residues. Germline CDR1 and CDR2: SGHTA and FQGNSA. V was pared by 2 bases and J by 7 bases, with 9 bases between. This CDR3 reads CASSLWRTNEQFF. CDR3 in DNA: TGTGCCAGCAGCTTATGGAGGACTAATGAGCAGTTCTTC. The full variable domain, rest sourced from reference TRBV7-2 and TRBJ2-1, is GAGVSQSPSNKVTEKGKDVELRCDPISGHTALYWYRQSLGQGLEFLIYFQGNSAPDKSGLPSDRFSAERTGGSVSTLTIQRTQQEDSAVYLCASSLWRTNEQFFGPGTRLTVL.

This clonotype was detected only a few times. J is TRBJ2-5 and V is TRBV5-1; D gene unclear. Trimming shortened V by 0 bases and J by 2 bases, and 11 bases separated the two germline ends. The CDR3 extends over 15 amino acids. Per the germline V gene, CDR1 is SGHRS and CDR2 is YFSETQ. The CDR3 DNA reads TGCGCCAGCAGCTTGGAAATTCATGGACAAGAGACCCAGTACTTC. Translation gives CASSLEIHGQETQYF. Full variable domain (remainder filled in from reference TRBV5-1 and TRBJ2-5): KAGVTQTPRYLIKTRGQQVTLSCSPISGHRSVSWYQQTPGQGLQFLFEYFSETQRNKGNFPGRFSGRQFSNSRSEMNVSTLELGDSALYLCASSLEIHGQETQYFGPGTRLLVL.

This clonotype came up a few times. The V gene is TRBV5-1, the J gene TRBJ2-7, with TRBD1 matching over 9 bases. This CDR3 region has 16 residues. In germline, CDR1 is SGHRS, CDR2 YFSETQ. The ends lost 8 bases at V and 6 bases at J; junction bases unmatched: 18. This CDR3 is CASTINVGTGTSEQYF. CDR3 DNA sequence: TGCGCCAGTACGATTAACGTGGGGACAGGGACCTCCGAGCAGTACTTC.